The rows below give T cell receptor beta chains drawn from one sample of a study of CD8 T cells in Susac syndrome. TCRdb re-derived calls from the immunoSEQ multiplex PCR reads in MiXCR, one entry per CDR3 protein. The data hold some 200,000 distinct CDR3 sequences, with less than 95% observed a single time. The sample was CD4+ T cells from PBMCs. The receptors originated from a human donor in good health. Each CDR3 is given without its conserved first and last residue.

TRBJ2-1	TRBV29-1	SVVGRPSYNEQF
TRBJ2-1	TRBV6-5	ASSYRSVRTSGRPNNEQF
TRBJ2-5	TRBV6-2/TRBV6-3	ASSTLQETQY
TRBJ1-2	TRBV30	AWSSKPGYGYGYT
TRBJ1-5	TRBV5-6	ASSFAEEYQPQH
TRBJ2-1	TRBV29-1	SVARGSGSEQF
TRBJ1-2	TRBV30	AWRGVIYGYT
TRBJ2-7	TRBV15	ATSRDSAGGYEQY
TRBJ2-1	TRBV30	AWIGAISNEQF
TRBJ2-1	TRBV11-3	ASSPYGHLGDNEQF
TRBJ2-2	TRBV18	ASSPRTQRGNGELF
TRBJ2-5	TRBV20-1	SASPRWGETQY
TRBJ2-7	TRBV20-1	SARNAGAGREQY
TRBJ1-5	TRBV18	ASSATGGQPQH
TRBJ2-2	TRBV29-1	TFTEGATGELF
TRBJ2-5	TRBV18	ASSPTRGQETQY
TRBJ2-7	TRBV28	ASFSGSNPPYEQY
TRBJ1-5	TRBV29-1	SARTGARGSPQH
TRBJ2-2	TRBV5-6	ASSWGTGGSGELF
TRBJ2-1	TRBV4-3	ASSQDKRYNEQF
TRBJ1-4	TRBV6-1	ASEEAGDSVEKLF
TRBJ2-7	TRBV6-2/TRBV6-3	ATRDFTYEQY
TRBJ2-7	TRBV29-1	SVGGTTRYEQY
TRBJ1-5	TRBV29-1	SVGGVDQPQH
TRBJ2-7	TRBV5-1	ASSGTGEPYEQY
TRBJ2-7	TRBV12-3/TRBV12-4	ASSLLAGGEQY
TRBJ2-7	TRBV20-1	SARVRRSSYEQY